The 32 T cell receptor beta chains in this list originate from one sample, sequenced in a study of neurological immune-mediated disorders. Using its own MiXCR run on the 5' RACE reads, TCRdb lists one record per CDR3 protein. This table has 50,000 or so distinct CDR3 sequences, 3% to 4% appearing once. Sequences were obtained from PBMCs. The origin of the receptors is a man aged 35-49 years with multiple sclerosis.

This clonotype has just a few counts. J is TRBJ2-7 and V is TRBV20-1, with 7 bases lining up with TRBD2. Losses at the gene ends were 2 bases for V and 3 bases for J; bases not matched to a gene: 1. The length of the CDR3 is 12 residues. Germline values: CDR1 DFQATT, CDR2 SNEGSKA (reference sequence). Written as DNA, the CDR3 is TGCAGTGCTAGAAGCGGGGACTACGAGCAGTACTTC. This sequence encodes CSARSGDYEQYF.

Ten or more counts support this clonotype. The CDR3 sequence: CASSSRTGLGTEAFF. CDR3 DNA: TGTGCCAGCAGCTCCAGGACAGGGCTCGGCACTGAAGCTTTCTTT. The rearrangement uses TRBV5-4 and TRBJ1-1; TRBD1 matches at 8 bases. CDR1 SGHNT and CDR2 YYREEE come from the germline V gene (reference sequence). The CDR3 sequence is 15 residues long. J was trimmed by 4 bases and V by 3 bases; bases with no gene match: 8.

This clonotype has at least ten counts. The chain combines TRBV7-3 with TRBJ2-1, with unresolved D. This CDR3 comprises 16 residues. The germline CDR1 and CDR2 sequences are SGHTA and FQGTGA. Trimming removed 2 bases from V and 2 bases from J, with 13 bases in between. CDR3 protein: CASSLGGGFTYNEQFF. The DNA of the CDR3 is TGTGCCAGCAGCTTAGGTGGCGGTTTTACCTACAATGAGCAGTTCTTC. The whole variable domain, remainder taken from reference TRBV7-3 and TRBJ2-1, is GAGVSQTPSNKVTEKGKYVELRCDPISGHTALYWYRQSLGQGPEFLIYFQGTGAADDSGLPNDRFFAVRPEGSVSTLKIQRTERGDSAVYLCASSLGGGFTYNEQFFGPGTRLTVL.

J is TRBJ1-1 and V is TRBV29-1; a weak D match, TRBD1 (6 bases). Trimming removed 7 bases at V and 0 bases at J, with 12 bases between. The CDR3 sequence is 13 residues long. Germline lookup yields CDR1 SQVTM and CDR2 ANQGSEA. The CDR3 region has the DNA TGCAGCGGCCTCGACAGGCTGAACACTGAAGCTTTCTTT. Residues: CSGLDRLNTEAFF.

This clonotype was seen many times. V and J are TRBV3-1 and TRBJ2-3; D could derive from TRBD1 or TRBD2 (6 bases each). The CDR3 is 14 residues long. The V gene's germline CDR1 is LGHDT and CDR2 YNNKEL (reference sequence). Trimming shortened V by 2 bases and J by 5 bases, and 11 bases separated the two germline ends. DNA of the CDR3: TGTGCCAGCAGCCAACGGGGGCGAGGAGATACGCAGTATTTT. It yields the protein CASSQRGRGDTQYF.

This clonotype has ten or more counts. The rearrangement uses TRBV5-1 and TRBJ2-2; the match to TRBD2 covers 11 bases. Unmatched junction bases numbered 5, after V lost 4 bases and J lost 3 bases. Germline loops: CDR1 SGHRS, CDR2 YFSETQ. This CDR3 comprises 16 residues. The CDR3 DNA reads TGCGCCAGCAGCCCGACTAGCGGGGCCGACACCGGGGAGCTGTTTTTT. The encoded protein is CASSPTSGADTGELFF. The whole variable domain, filled in from reference TRBV5-1 and TRBJ2-2, reads KAGVTQTPRYLIKTRGQQVTLSCSPISGHRSVSWYQQTPGQGLQFLFEYFSETQRNKGNFPGRFSGRQFSNSRSEMNVSTLELGDSALYLCASSPTSGADTGELFFGEGSRLTVL.

This clonotype was counted many times. The chain links TRBV7-9 to TRBJ2-3; D gene unclear. Germline lookup yields CDR1 SEHNR and CDR2 FQNEAQ (reference sequence). V lost 3 bases, J lost 2 bases, and 9 bases lay in between. The CDR3 totals 14 residues. The CDR3 sequence: CASSFPTFTDTQYF. The CDR3 DNA sequence: TGTGCCAGCAGCTTCCCCACTTTCACAGATACGCAGTATTTT.

The table lists this clonotype with many counts. This chain uses TRBV5-1 with TRBJ1-1, with D hard to call. Trimming shortened V by 4 bases and J by 1 base, and 8 bases separated the two germline ends. There are 13 residues in the CDR3. Germline V gene data show CDR1 as SGHRS and CDR2 as YFSETQ. The CDR3 DNA sequence: TGCGCCAGCAGCCGGCCTACGAACACTGAAGCTTTCTTT. Encoded protein: CASSRPTNTEAFF.

This clonotype was counted at least ten times. The chain joins TRBV20-1 to TRBJ1-4; 8 positions match TRBD1. Trimming at V came to 1 base and at J to 6 bases, leaving 7 bases not matched to a gene. This CDR3 region has 15 residues. Germline-derived CDR1 and CDR2 are DFQATT and SNEGSKA (reference sequence). CDR3 residues: CSARVFGTGDEKLFF. The DNA of the CDR3 is TGCAGTGCTAGAGTCTTCGGGACAGGTGATGAAAAACTGTTTTTT.

Ten or more counts support this clonotype. This chain connects TRBV3-1 to TRBJ2-7; D is tentatively TRBD1 or TRBD2 (6 bases each). V shed 4 bases and J shed 6 bases, with 10 bases lying between them. The CDR3 length is 12 residues. Per germline, CDR1 LGHDT and CDR2 YNNKEL (reference sequence). The CDR3, as DNA: TGTGCCAGCAGCCGCGGGACAAGCGAGCAGTACTTC. Its translation: CASSRGTSEQYF.

This clonotype was seen repeatedly, ten times or more. The rearrangement joins TRBV7-2 to TRBJ1-6; D gene unclear. V was clipped by 2 bases and J by 9 bases, with 14 bases between them. The CDR3 is made up of 15 amino acids. Germline V lookup: CDR1 SGHTA, CDR2 FQGNSA. Here the CDR3 reads CASSLLGEAGSPLHF. The CDR3 bases are TGTGCCAGCAGCTTACTTGGAGAGGCGGGTTCACCCCTCCACTTT.

This clonotype was recorded many times. The chain is built from TRBV10-3 and TRBJ2-5; D is ambiguous. The germline CDR1 and CDR2 sequences are ENHRY and SYGVKD. Trimming shortened V by 3 bases and J by 5 bases, and 19 bases separated the two germline ends. CDR3 length: 16 amino acids. This chain's CDR3 is CAISDEPDSPDETQYF. CDR3 in DNA: TGTGCCATCAGTGACGAACCAGATTCGCCAGATGAGACCCAGTACTTC.

This clonotype was counted ten times or more. The chain couples TRBV3-1 to TRBJ2-2, with 9 positions matching TRBD1. The length of the CDR3 is 15 residues. CDR1 is LGHDT, CDR2 YNNKEL, per germline (reference sequence). V shed 4 bases and J 1 base; nucleotides not matched to a gene: 1. The DNA of the CDR3 is TGTGCCAGCAGCCTGGGACAGGGGAACACCGGGGAGCTGTTTTTT. It translates to CASSLGQGNTGELFF.

This clonotype was observed many times. At one end the junction does not follow the germline gene, possibly because of a read error. DNA of the CDR3: TGTGCCAGCAGCCAAGGGGGACTAGCGGGGGGCTCCTTC. It codes for CASSQGGLAGGSF. This chain joins TRBV3-1 and TRBJ2-7, with TRBD2 matching 15 bases. The CDR3 totals 13 residues. The germline CDR1 and CDR2 sequences are LGHDT and YNNKEL (reference sequence).

This clonotype was observed many times. The rearrangement joins TRBV5-5 to TRBJ2-7; 7 bases agree with TRBD1. V gave up 2 bases and J gave up 0 bases; unmatched junction bases: 5. This CDR3 spans 15 amino acids. The germline V gene has CDR1 SGHKS and CDR2 YYEKEE (reference sequence). CDR3: CASSFEGAPSYEQYF. The CDR3 region has the DNA TGTGCCAGCAGCTTCGAGGGGGCCCCCTCCTACGAGCAGTACTTC.

This clonotype has a handful of counts. The rearrangement joins TRBV3-1 to TRBJ1-1; D is possibly TRBD1 (5 bases). The CDR3 is made up of 15 amino acids. The germline CDR1 and CDR2 sequences are LGHDT and YNNKEL (reference sequence). V was pared by 4 bases and J by 1 base, with 13 bases between. This CDR3 is CASSLGADANTEAFF. CDR3 nucleotide sequence: TGTGCCAGCAGCCTAGGGGCAGACGCGAACACTGAAGCTTTCTTT.

This clonotype was seen at least ten times. The genes are TRBV10-2 and TRBJ1-5, with 7 bases that match TRBD1. V lost 3 bases to trimming and J lost 0 bases; unmatched junction nucleotides: 2. In germline, CDR1 is WSHSY, CDR2 SAAADI. The CDR3 is 15 residues long. The CDR3 bases are TGCGCCAGCAGTGAAGGACAGGTTAGCAATCAGCCCCAGCATTTT. Its translation: CASSEGQVSNQPQHF.

The V and J genes are TRBV3-1 and TRBJ1-1, with 7 bases lining up with TRBD1. CDR1 and CDR2 from the germline V gene are LGHDT and YNNKEL (reference sequence). There are 15 residues in the CDR3. V was clipped by 4 bases and J by 1 base; unmatched bases: 6. The CDR3 bases are TGTGCCAGCAGCCCAACAGGGGTATGGAACACTGAAGCTTTCTTT. This codes for CASSPTGVWNTEAFF.

This clonotype was seen ten or more times. This chain uses TRBV29-1 with TRBJ2-7, with D perhaps TRBD1 (6 bases). Germline CDR1 is SQVTM and CDR2 is ANQGSEA. Trimming removed 5 bases at V and 3 bases at J, with 17 bases between. The length of the CDR3 is 14 residues. Here the CDR3 reads CSVLDRDIGYEQYF. CDR3 coding DNA: TGCAGCGTTTTGGATCGGGACATAGGCTACGAGCAGTACTTC.

This clonotype occurred many times. V gene TRBV6-5 combines with J gene TRBJ1-2; D not resolved. The V end lost 2 bases, the J end lost 7 bases, and 14 bases lay between the germline ends. Germline V CDR1 and CDR2: MNHEY, SVGAGI. This CDR3 has 14 amino acids. CDR3 nucleotides: TGTGCCAGCAGTTACGCCGCAGGATCGGGTGGCTACACCTTC. Translating it yields CASSYAAGSGGYTF.

This clonotype occurred many times. J is TRBJ2-7 and V is TRBV28; TRBD1 matches 7 bases. Trimming cost V 8 bases and J 4 bases; bases outside gene matches: 2. The CDR3 is 11 residues long. Germline loops: CDR1 MDHEN, CDR2 SYDVKM. The CDR3 protein is CASGQAYEQYF. CDR3 bases: TGTGCCAGCGGACAGGCGTACGAGCAGTACTTC. Full variable domain (outside the CDR3, taken from reference TRBV28 and TRBJ2-7): DVKVTQSSRYLVKRTGEKVFLECVQDMDHENMFWYRQDPGLGLRLIYFSYDVKMKEKGDIPEGYSVSREKKERFSLILESASTNQTSMYLCASGQAYEQYFGPGTRLTVT.

This clonotype was picked up many times. J is TRBJ2-4 and V is TRBV5-1, with 7 bases aligning to TRBD1. J was trimmed by 7 bases and V by 4 bases; bases with no gene match: 8. The V gene's germline CDR1 is SGHRS and CDR2 YFSETQ. This CDR3 has 14 residues. The CDR3 nucleotides are TGCGCCAGCAGCACGGCGACAGGGCGGAACATTCAGTACTTC. Its translation: CASSTATGRNIQYF. The full variable domain, rest sourced from reference TRBV5-1 and TRBJ2-4, is KAGVTQTPRYLIKTRGQQVTLSCSPISGHRSVSWYQQTPGQGLQFLFEYFSETQRNKGNFPGRFSGRQFSNSRSEMNVSTLELGDSALYLCASSTATGRNIQYFGAGTRLSVL.

V usage is TRBV6-5 and J usage is TRBJ1-2; 10 bases map to TRBD1. V lost 5 bases and J lost 3; bases outside the gene matches: 6. Germline V CDR1 and CDR2: MNHEY, SVGAGI. CDR3 length equals 15 residues. As DNA, the CDR3 is TGTGCCAGCAGTACCCCGACAGGGGGCGACTATGGCTACACCTTC. Translated: CASSTPTGGDYGYTF.

This clonotype has ten or more counts. This rearrangement joins TRBV20-1 to TRBJ2-3; maybe TRBD2 (7 bases). Trimming took 3 bases from V and 1 from J, leaving 14 bases between them. This CDR3 is 15 amino acids long. Germline loops: CDR1 DFQATT, CDR2 SNEGSKA (reference sequence). The chain's CDR3 is CSARMAGARTDTQYF. CDR3 DNA: TGCAGTGCTAGGATGGCGGGGGCCCGCACAGATACGCAGTATTTT.

This clonotype was recorded at least ten times. This chain uses TRBV5-5 with TRBJ1-1; D unresolved. V dropped 0 bases and J dropped 4 bases, with 13 bases sitting between them. Germline V gene data show CDR1 as SGHKS and CDR2 as YYEKEE (reference sequence). The CDR3 covers 15 residues. The CDR3 region has the DNA TGTGCCAGCAGCTTGGACGAAGGAGGGTTCACTGAAGCTTTCTTT. This gives the protein CASSLDEGGFTEAFF.

The table lists this clonotype with many counts. The CDR3 DNA reads as TGCAGCGGTAGCGGGGCACAAGAGACCCAGTACTTC. Amino acids: CSGSGAQETQYF. V and J are TRBV29-1 and TRBJ2-5; TRBD2 aligns across 8 bases. Trimming at V came to 7 bases and at J to 2 bases, leaving 3 bases not matched to a gene. Germline V lookup: CDR1 SQVTM, CDR2 ANQGSEA. The CDR3 runs to 12 residues. Complete variable domain (other parts from reference TRBV29-1 and TRBJ2-5): SAVISQKPSRDICQRGTSLTIQCQVDSQVTMMFWYRQQPGQSLTLIATANQGSEATYESGFVIDKFPISRPNLTFSTLTVSNMSPEDSSIYLCSGSGAQETQYFGPGTRLLVL.

The table lists this clonotype with many counts. The chain joins TRBV6-5 to TRBJ2-7; 10 nucleotides line up with TRBD2. The CDR3 covers 15 residues. Unmatched junction bases numbered 9, after V lost 4 bases and J lost 6 bases. Germline V CDR1 and CDR2: MNHEY, SVGAGI. The CDR3 DNA follows: TGTGCCAGCAGTTCGCAGCGGGGGGGCCTTGCCGAGCAGTACTTC. It translates to CASSSQRGGLAEQYF.

Worth noting for this clonotype: Being one base from a much bigger clone, this may be a read error. The chain links TRBV9 to TRBJ2-5, with TRBD2 matching 16 bases. Germline loops: CDR1 SGDLS, CDR2 YYNGEE. This CDR3 is 16 amino acids long. The CDR3 reads CANSAGTSGGVETQYF. DNA for the CDR3: TGTGCCAACAGCGCCGGGACTAGCGGGGGGGTTGAGACCCAGTACTTC.

Regarding this clonotype: Since a much larger clone is just one base distant, this may be a read error. As the CDR3 is not closed by the conserved phenylalanine or tryptophan, this likely results from a read error. V gene TRBV29-1 combines with J gene TRBJ1-2; 8 nucleotides align to TRBD1. Germline V lookup: CDR1 SQVTM, CDR2 ANQGSEA. This CDR3 contains 11 residues. The J segment lost 8 bases and the V segment lost 7 bases, leaving 6 bases of the junction unmatched. The CDR3 DNA reads TGCAGCGCCCCAGGGGGCTGGGGCTACACCTAC. It codes for CSAPGGWGYTY.

Ten or more counts support this clonotype. The chain carries TRBV15 and TRBJ2-1; D gene uncertain. The CDR3 runs to 12 residues. CDR1 is LNHNV, CDR2 YYDKDF, per germline (reference sequence). The germline V and J ends were trimmed by 2 bases and 4 bases, with 3 bases remaining between them. The CDR3 protein is CATSRSYNEQFF. The CDR3 DNA reads as TGTGCCACCAGCAGATCTTACAATGAGCAGTTCTTC.

This clonotype was picked up many times. The chain joins TRBV5-1 to TRBJ1-4, with TRBD1 matching over 7 bases. Per the germline V gene, CDR1 is SGHRS and CDR2 is YFSETQ. The V and J ends lost 4 bases and 7 bases, in that order; junction bases with no gene match: 10. This CDR3 is built from 15 residues. CDR3 nucleotides: TGCGCCAGCAGCGTGCGACAGGGTTTACGTGAAAAACTGTTTTTT. This codes for CASSVRQGLREKLFF.

This clonotype was seen many times. V is TRBV3-1 and J is TRBJ1-1; D may be TRBD1 (6 bases). The CDR3 runs 14 residues. Per germline, CDR1 LGHDT and CDR2 YNNKEL (reference sequence). The V and J ends lost 1 base and 7 bases respectively, with 13 bases between them. The CDR3, as DNA: TGTGCCAGCAGCCAAGCGGCGGGGGGCGGTGAAGCTTTCTTT. Its protein is CASSQAAGGGEAFF.